These 32 T cell receptor beta chains originate from one sample sequenced in a study of T cell repertoires in cytomegalovirus infection. A single record per CDR3 protein comes from TCRdb applying MiXCR to the reads. The table lists 480,000 or so distinct CDR3 sequences, about 11% of them singletons. The material sequenced was PBMCs. The receptor set was obtained from a human donor in good health (CMV status not recorded). Some clones in this sample may be carry-over from other donors' samples.

There are many counts of this clonotype. The rearrangement joins TRBV20-1 to TRBJ2-1, with D perhaps assigned TRBD1 or TRBD2 (7 bases each). This CDR3 contains 15 residues. The V and J ends lost 3 bases and 0 bases respectively, with 12 bases between them. Germline V gene sequence: CDR1 DFQATT, CDR2 SNEGSKA (reference sequence). The CDR3 DNA reads TGCAGTGCTAGCAGGGGGGGGACCTCCTACAATGAGCAGTTCTTC. Its translation: CSASRGGTSYNEQFF.

This chain links TRBV7-3 with TRBJ1-1; 9 nucleotides align to TRBD1. The length of the CDR3 is 15 residues. Germline loops: CDR1 SGHTA, CDR2 FQGTGA. V was clipped by 5 bases and J by 6 bases; unmatched bases: 10. DNA for the CDR3: TGTGCCAGCAGCCGAACCGGGGGACAGGGTGCTGAAGCTTTCTTT. Its protein is CASSRTGGQGAEAFF.

This clonotype was detected ten times or more. This chain joins TRBV20-1 and TRBJ2-1, with D tentatively TRBD1 or TRBD2 (6 bases each). CDR1 is DFQATT, CDR2 SNEGSKA, per germline (reference sequence). The CDR3 consists of 11 residues. The CDR3 DNA sequence: TGCATGGGGGGCCAGGGAAATGAGCAGTTCTTC. It encodes CMGGQGNEQFF.

This clonotype was seen just once. An end of the junction does not agree with germline; a read error may underlie this. The chain recombines TRBV7-6 with TRBJ2-7, with a weak D call TRBD2 (6 bases). In germline, CDR1 is SGHVS, CDR2 FNYEAQ. The CDR3 spans 15 residues. The CDR3 loop reads CASSPSASASYEQYF. CDR3 DNA sequence: TGTGCTAGCAGCCCTTCGGCTAGCGCCTCCTACGAGCAGTACTTC.

About this clonotype: Being one base from a much bigger clone, this may be a read error. This likely comes from a read error, as the CDR3 has no conserved phenylalanine or tryptophan at its end. This chain connects TRBV14 to TRBJ2-7; TRBD1 matches 7 bases. Trimming removed 4 bases from V and 3 bases from J; junction bases left unmatched: 9. The CDR3 has 15 amino acids. The germline CDR1 and CDR2 sequences are SGHDN and FVKESK. CDR3 in amino acids: CASSRMDRSDYEQYC. The CDR3 nucleotides read TGTGCCAGCAGCCGGATGGACAGGTCTGACTACGAGCAGTACTGC.

This clonotype was observed many times. The chain combines TRBV28 with TRBJ2-4, with D unresolved. This CDR3 is built from 13 residues. V lost 5 bases to trimming and J lost 3 bases, with 8 bases between them. The germline gives CDR1 MDHEN, CDR2 SYDVKM. The CDR3 region is CASSTADKNIQYF. The CDR3 region has the DNA TGTGCCAGCAGTACAGCCGACAAAAACATTCAGTACTTC.

V gene TRBV7-9 combines with J gene TRBJ2-7; D gene unclear. The CDR3 sequence is 15 residues long. Trimming took off 3 bases at V and 1 base at J, with 13 bases between the two ends. From germline, CDR1 is SEHNR and CDR2 FQNEAQ (reference sequence). The CDR3 spells CASSFSFGPSYEQYF. As DNA, the CDR3 is TGTGCCAGCAGCTTTTCATTCGGGCCATCCTACGAGCAGTACTTC.

This clonotype has a count of ten or more. The chain uses TRBV7-2 and TRBJ1-1; no clear D. Germline CDR1 SGHTA, CDR2 FQGNSA. V dropped 1 base and J dropped 8 bases, with 8 bases sitting between them. This CDR3 spans 12 amino acids. In DNA, the CDR3 is TGTGCCAGCAGCTTAGGTGTCAGAGAAGCTTTCTTT. Translated: CASSLGVREAFF.

This clonotype was observed at least ten times. The V gene is TRBV7-9, the J gene TRBJ2-7, with 8 bases fitting TRBD1. The CDR3 is 16 amino acids. Germline V gives CDR1 SEHNR, CDR2 FQNEAQ (reference sequence). V shed 5 bases, J shed 4 bases, and the junction held 13 bases outside the gene matches. The CDR3 reads CASSTSWTGTEYEQYF. As DNA, the CDR3 is TGTGCCAGCAGCACGTCCTGGACAGGGACCGAGTACGAGCAGTACTTC.

This clonotype was found many times. The chain couples TRBV10-3 to TRBJ1-5; D may be TRBD1 (5 bases). The germline V gene encodes CDR1 ENHRY and CDR2 SYGVKD. The V and J ends lost 5 bases and 9 bases respectively, with 23 bases between them. The CDR3 length is 16 residues. CDR3 sequence: CAISQSTGGGPGPQHF. In DNA, the CDR3 is TGTGCCATCAGTCAATCGACCGGGGGTGGCCCAGGGCCCCAGCATTTT.

This clonotype was observed many times. The gene calls are TRBV6-5 and TRBJ1-1; D is uncertain. The CDR3 spans 13 residues. V lost 0 bases and J 7 bases, leaving 9 bases between the germline ends. Germline assignment: CDR1 MNHEY and CDR2 SVGAGI. The CDR3 DNA reads as TGTGCCAGCAGTTACTCAGCTAGGGTTGAAGCTTTCTTT. This codes for CASSYSARVEAFF.

This clonotype was seen repeatedly, ten times or more. The rearrangement joins TRBV7-3 to TRBJ1-2; TRBD1 matches at 7 bases. The CDR3 is 15 residues long. Losses at the gene ends were 5 bases for V and 2 bases for J; bases not matched to a gene: 8. Germline CDR1 SGHTA, CDR2 FQGTGA. The CDR3 is CASSPQGGLNYGYTF. CDR3 in DNA: TGTGCCAGCAGCCCCCAGGGGGGTTTGAACTATGGCTACACCTTC. The full variable domain, completed using reference TRBV7-3 and TRBJ1-2, is GAGVSQTPSNKVTEKGKYVELRCDPISGHTALYWYRQSLGQGPEFLIYFQGTGAADDSGLPNDRFFAVRPEGSVSTLKIQRTERGDSAVYLCASSPQGGLNYGYTFGSGTRLTVV.

In its sample, this clonotype was seen a few times. The chain is built from TRBV27 and TRBJ1-2; D gene uncertain. Germline V gene sequence: CDR1 MNHEY, CDR2 SMNVEV (reference sequence). The CDR3 contains 13 residues. V was shortened by 6 bases and J by 8 bases, with 16 bases between the two germline ends. The CDR3 is CASSPAASLGYTF. CDR3 in DNA: TGTGCCAGCAGCCCCGCGGCCTCCCTCGGCTACACCTTC.

The rearrangement uses TRBV5-6 and TRBJ2-3; 7 nucleotides align to TRBD2. This CDR3 has 19 residues. Trimming removed 0 bases from V and 9 bases from J; junction bases left unmatched: 22. The germline CDR1 and CDR2 sequences are SGHDT and YYEEEE. Written as DNA, the CDR3 is TGTGCCAGCAGCTTGGCCCCCCTGTGGGGGAGGGCCGAAACCCGAACGCAGTATTTT. Its protein is CASSLAPLWGRAETRTQYF.

The table lists this clonotype with a few counts. V usage is TRBV9 and J usage is TRBJ1-6; TRBD1 matches 9 bases. Germline V lookup: CDR1 SGDLS, CDR2 YYNGEE. The CDR3 spans 16 residues. The V gene end was trimmed by 0 bases and the J gene end by 9 bases; junction bases not matched to a gene: 7. The CDR3 region is CASSVGVGQGRSPLHF. The CDR3 DNA follows: TGTGCCAGCAGCGTAGGAGTTGGACAGGGGCGTTCACCCCTCCACTTT.

The V and J genes are TRBV5-6 and TRBJ2-1; 9 positions match TRBD2. CDR1 is SGHDT and CDR2 is YYEEEE in the germline V gene. The CDR3 length is 16 residues. With V trimmed by 0 bases and J by 4 bases, 5 bases remained unmatched. This CDR3 reads CASSLGASGAYNEQFF. For the CDR3, the DNA is TGTGCCAGCAGCTTGGGGGCTAGCGGGGCGTACAATGAGCAGTTCTTC.

This clonotype has at least ten counts. The chain uses TRBV7-6 and TRBJ2-2; TRBD2 matches at 12 bases. Losses at the gene ends were 3 bases for V and 6 bases for J; bases not matched to a gene: 14. Germline loops: CDR1 SGHVS, CDR2 FNYEAQ. The CDR3 is made up of 19 amino acids. The CDR3 spells CASSFIGVTSGGHSGELFF. The CDR3 nucleotides read TGTGCCAGCAGCTTCATAGGGGTGACTAGCGGGGGCCACTCCGGGGAGCTGTTTTTT.

This clonotype has ten or more counts. This chain links TRBV28 with TRBJ2-7; D remains unclear. V lost 5 bases and J lost 0, with 11 bases in between. Germline V gives CDR1 MDHEN, CDR2 SYDVKM. This CDR3 spans 14 amino acids. This CDR3 reads CASSLNWNSYEQYF. The DNA of the CDR3 is TGTGCCAGCAGTCTAAACTGGAACTCCTACGAGCAGTACTTC.

The genes are TRBV5-1 and TRBJ1-3; D gene ambiguous. Trimming shortened V by 3 bases and J by 0 bases, and 10 bases separated the two germline ends. The CDR3 is made up of 15 amino acids. The germline V gene encodes CDR1 SGHRS and CDR2 YFSETQ. The chain's CDR3 is CASSSGENSGNTIYF. In nucleotides, the CDR3 is TGCGCCAGCAGCTCCGGTGAAAACTCTGGAAACACCATATATTTT.

This clonotype was counted ten times or more. The chain employs TRBV7-8 and TRBJ1-5; weak D call: TRBD1 (6 bases). Looked up from germline, CDR1 is SGHVS and CDR2 is FQNEAQ. V shed 4 bases and J shed 0 bases, with 10 bases lying between them. The CDR3 spans 15 residues. In DNA, the CDR3 is TGTGCCAGCAGCTCGGGACACCGTAGCAATCAGCCCCAGCATTTT. Translating gives CASSSGHRSNQPQHF.

The sample holds a few counts of this clonotype. The junction departs from germline at one end; a sequencing error may be responsible. V and J are TRBV27 and TRBJ2-7; no clear D. CDR1 is MNHEY, CDR2 SMNVEV, per germline (reference sequence). The CDR3 runs 14 residues. CDR3 DNA: TGTGCCAGCAGCTTATCAGGCGATTCCTACGAGCAGTACTTC. Encoded protein: CASSLSGDSYEQYF.

At least ten counts were recorded for this clonotype. The gene calls are TRBV27 and TRBJ1-2; 8 positions agree with TRBD1. Trimming cost V 5 bases and J 0 bases; bases outside gene matches: 8. The CDR3 is 16 residues long. Germline lookup yields CDR1 MNHEY and CDR2 SMNVEV (reference sequence). The CDR3 DNA sequence: TGTGCCAGCAGTGACTTCCGGGACAGGCCTAACTATGGCTACACCTTC. Translation: CASSDFRDRPNYGYTF.

This clonotype was seen at least ten times. This CDR3 is CATGTPDLYSNQPQHF. The CDR3 DNA reads TGTGCCACCGGGACTCCAGACCTATATAGCAATCAGCCCCAGCATTTT. The chain has TRBV28 and TRBJ1-5, with D possibly being TRBD1 (5 bases). With 10 bases removed from V and 0 bases from J, the gap between germline ends came to 19 bases. This CDR3 spans 16 amino acids. The germline V gene encodes CDR1 MDHEN and CDR2 SYDVKM.

This clonotype occurred many times. This chain uses TRBV12-3 or TRBV12-4 with TRBJ2-1, with 10 bases identical to TRBD2. This CDR3 spans 15 amino acids. The trim removed 3 bases at V and 4 bases at J, leaving 3 bases unmatched. The CDR3 here is CASSLMTSGYNEQFF. The CDR3 DNA is TGTGCCAGCAGTTTGATGACTAGCGGGTACAATGAGCAGTTCTTC.

This chain connects TRBV20-1 to TRBJ2-3; no clear D. CDR1 is DFQATT and CDR2 is SNEGSKA in the germline V gene (reference sequence). The germline V and J ends were trimmed by 1 base and 4 bases, with 15 bases remaining between them. This CDR3 has 15 amino acids. The chain's CDR3 is CSARAGSPFADTQYF. For the CDR3, the DNA is TGCAGTGCTAGAGCCGGTTCCCCGTTCGCAGATACGCAGTATTTT.

At least ten counts were recorded for this clonotype. This chain links TRBV7-9 with TRBJ2-1; 8 nucleotides match TRBD1. Germline V gives CDR1 SEHNR, CDR2 FQNEAQ (reference sequence). The junction had 12 bases not matched to a gene; V was cut back by 1 base and J by 1 base. The CDR3 runs to 19 residues. The CDR3 protein is CASSLVAGGWRDSYNEQFF. The CDR3, as DNA: TGTGCCAGCAGCTTAGTGGCAGGGGGCTGGAGGGATTCCTACAATGAGCAGTTCTTC.

Many counts were recorded for this clonotype. The chain recombines TRBV5-1 with TRBJ1-2; a possible D gene is TRBD1 (6 bases). Between the trimmed V and J ends, which lost 0 bases and 4 bases, there was a span of 13 bases. CDR1 and CDR2 (germline): SGHRS, YFSETQ. This CDR3 is built from 15 residues. The CDR3, as DNA: TGCGCCAGCAGCTTGGCCGAGGGGGACCGCTATGGCTACACCTTC. Its protein product is CASSLAEGDRYGYTF. Full variable domain (remainder filled in from reference TRBV5-1 and TRBJ1-2): KAGVTQTPRYLIKTRGQQVTLSCSPISGHRSVSWYQQTPGQGLQFLFEYFSETQRNKGNFPGRFSGRQFSNSRSEMNVSTLELGDSALYLCASSLAEGDRYGYTFGSGTRLTVV.

A few counts support this clonotype. The rearrangement uses TRBV20-1 and TRBJ2-1; 9 nucleotides agree with TRBD2. Germline V gene lookup returns CDR1 DFQATT and CDR2 SNEGSKA (reference sequence). J gave up 7 bases and V 3 bases, and 13 bases lay outside the gene matches. This CDR3 spans 16 amino acids. The CDR3 protein is CSASLGGGGAGNEQFF. The CDR3 DNA follows: TGCAGTGCTAGCCTGGGAGGCGGGGGGGCGGGGAATGAGCAGTTCTTC.

This clonotype was counted a few times. V is TRBV15 and J is TRBJ2-1; D gene uncertain. The CDR3 contains 14 residues. V was cut by 4 bases and J by 5 bases, with 12 bases left in between. From germline, CDR1 is LNHNV and CDR2 YYDKDF (reference sequence). The CDR3 sequence: CATSTRTTDNEQFF. In DNA, the CDR3 is TGTGCCACCAGCACTCGGACCACTGACAATGAGCAGTTCTTC. The complete variable domain, with remaining parts taken from reference TRBV15 and TRBJ2-1, reads DAMVIQNPRYQVTQFGKPVTLSCSQTLNHNVMYWYQQKSSQAPKLLFHYYDKDFNNEADTPDNFQSRRPNTSFCFLDIRSPGLGDTAMYLCATSTRTTDNEQFFGPGTRLTVL.

A few counts support this clonotype. Here the CDR3 reads CSITSGRARYNEQFF. CDR3 bases: TGCAGTATCACTAGCGGGAGGGCAAGATACAATGAGCAGTTCTTC. The chain combines TRBV20-1 with TRBJ2-1; 13 positions match TRBD2. V lost 8 bases and J lost 4; bases outside the gene matches: 8. CDR1 and CDR2 (germline): DFQATT, SNEGSKA (reference sequence). The CDR3 extends over 15 amino acids.

This sequence joins TRBV6-6 and TRBJ2-7, with 13 bases aligning to TRBD2. CDR1 is MNHNY and CDR2 is SVGAGI in the germline V gene (reference sequence). This CDR3 is built from 14 residues. V was pared by 6 bases and J by 7 bases, with 6 bases of the junction left unmatched. The CDR3 bases are TGTGCCAGCAGGACTAGCGGGGGGCTCATGGAGCAGTACTTC. This sequence encodes CASRTSGGLMEQYF.

CDR3 bases: TGCAGTGCTAGATGGGGAGACCAAGAGACCCAGTACTTC. It yields the protein CSARWGDQETQYF. The chain links TRBV20-1 to TRBJ2-5; D may be TRBD2 (5 bases). Germline V gene lookup returns CDR1 DFQATT and CDR2 SNEGSKA (reference sequence). This CDR3 is 13 amino acids long. The ends were cut back, 2 bases at V and 0 bases at J, with 7 bases in the middle.